This TCR beta chain was identified during a study of post-analysis software for immune sequencing data. Study results and limitations: Five or six TRBV segments (TRBV5-6, TRBV5-1 and TRBV20-1 among them) occurred more frequently in patients than in controls. F measure clustering grouped samples strongly by preparation batch. There was significantly lower normalized Chao1 diversity in multiple sclerosis patients than in controls.

Tagging with unique molecular identifiers was a feature of the TCR beta cDNA libraries. Yield was approximately 500,000 cDNA molecules from 1 to 10 million T cells. TCRdb re-analysed the PCR reads in MiXCR, keeping a single row per CDR3 protein. Among roughly 650,000 distinct CDR3 sequences listed, over 45% were seen once. The CDR3 loop spans 15 amino acids. Germline CDR1 SGHRS, CDR2 YFSETQ. The V and J ends lost 7 bases and 0 bases respectively, with 14 bases between them. For this clonotype: Its target is not known.

The sequencing input was blood. This TCR was sampled from a girl aged 2 to 9 with multiple sclerosis. V gene TRBV5-1 combines with J gene TRBJ2-1; D is unresolved. The CDR3 sequence is CASGVGDFSYNEQFF. The CDR3 region has the DNA TGCGCCAGCGGTGTCGGAGATTTCTCCTACAATGAGCAGTTCTTC.